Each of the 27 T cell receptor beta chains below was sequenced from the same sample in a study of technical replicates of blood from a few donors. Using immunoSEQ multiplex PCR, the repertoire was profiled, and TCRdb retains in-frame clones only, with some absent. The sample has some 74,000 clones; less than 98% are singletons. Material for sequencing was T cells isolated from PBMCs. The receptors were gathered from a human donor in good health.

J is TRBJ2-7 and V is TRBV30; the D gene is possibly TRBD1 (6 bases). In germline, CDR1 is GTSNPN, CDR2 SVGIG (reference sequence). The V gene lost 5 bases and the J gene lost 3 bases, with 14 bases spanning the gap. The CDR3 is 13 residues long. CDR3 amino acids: CAWRDKGVYEQYF. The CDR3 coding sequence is TGTGCCTGGCGGGACAAGGGGGTCTACGAGCAGTACTTC.

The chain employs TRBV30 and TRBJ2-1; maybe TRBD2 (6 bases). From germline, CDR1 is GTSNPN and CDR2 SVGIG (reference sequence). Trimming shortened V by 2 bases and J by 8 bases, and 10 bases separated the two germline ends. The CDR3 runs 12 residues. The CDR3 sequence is CAWSILAHEQFF. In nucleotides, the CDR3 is TGTGCCTGGAGTATACTAGCTCATGAGCAGTTCTTC.

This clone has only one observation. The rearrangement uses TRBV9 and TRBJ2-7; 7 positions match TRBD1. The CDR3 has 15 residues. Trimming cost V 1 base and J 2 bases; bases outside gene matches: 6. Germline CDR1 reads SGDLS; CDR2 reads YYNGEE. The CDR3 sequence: CASSVLGTGAYEQYF. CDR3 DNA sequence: TGTGCCAGCAGCGTACTTGGCACAGGGGCCTACGAGCAGTACTTC.

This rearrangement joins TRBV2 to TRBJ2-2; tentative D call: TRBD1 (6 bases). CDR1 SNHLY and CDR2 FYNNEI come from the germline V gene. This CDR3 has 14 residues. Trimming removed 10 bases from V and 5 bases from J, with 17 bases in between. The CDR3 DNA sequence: TGTGCCAAGACCCGGGACAAAGGAACCGGGGAGCTGTTTTTT. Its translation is CAKTRDKGTGELFF.

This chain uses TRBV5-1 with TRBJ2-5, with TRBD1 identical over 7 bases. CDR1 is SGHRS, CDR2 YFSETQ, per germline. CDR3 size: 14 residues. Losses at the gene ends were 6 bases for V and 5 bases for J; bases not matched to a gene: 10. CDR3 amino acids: CASTDTGDGETQYF. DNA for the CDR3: TGCGCCAGCACCGATACAGGGGATGGTGAGACCCAGTACTTC.

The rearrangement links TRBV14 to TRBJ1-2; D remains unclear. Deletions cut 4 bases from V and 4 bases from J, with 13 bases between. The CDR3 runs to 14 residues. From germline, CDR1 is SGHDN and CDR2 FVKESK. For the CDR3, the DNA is TGTGCCAGCAGCCTAATCGATGGGAGCTATGGCTACACCTTC. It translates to CASSLIDGSYGYTF.

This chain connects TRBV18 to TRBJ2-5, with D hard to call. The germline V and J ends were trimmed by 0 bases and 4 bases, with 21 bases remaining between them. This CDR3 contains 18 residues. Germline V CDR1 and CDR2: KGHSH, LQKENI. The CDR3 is CASSPPPHNLRSRETQYF. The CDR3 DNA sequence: TGTGCCAGCTCACCACCCCCGCATAACCTCCGATCGAGAGAGACCCAGTACTTC.

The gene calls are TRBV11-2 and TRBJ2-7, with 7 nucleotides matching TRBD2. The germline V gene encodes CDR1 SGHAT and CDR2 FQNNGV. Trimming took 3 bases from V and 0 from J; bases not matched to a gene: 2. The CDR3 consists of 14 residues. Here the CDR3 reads CASSFSGGSYEQYF. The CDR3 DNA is TGTGCCAGCAGCTTTTCGGGAGGCTCCTACGAGCAGTACTTC.

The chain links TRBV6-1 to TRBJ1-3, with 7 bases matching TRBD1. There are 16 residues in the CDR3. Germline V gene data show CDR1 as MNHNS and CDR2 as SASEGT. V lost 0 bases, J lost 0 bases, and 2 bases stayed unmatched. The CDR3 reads CASSEARGPSGNTIYF. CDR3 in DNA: TGTGCCAGCAGTGAAGCGAGGGGGCCCTCTGGAAACACCATATATTTT.

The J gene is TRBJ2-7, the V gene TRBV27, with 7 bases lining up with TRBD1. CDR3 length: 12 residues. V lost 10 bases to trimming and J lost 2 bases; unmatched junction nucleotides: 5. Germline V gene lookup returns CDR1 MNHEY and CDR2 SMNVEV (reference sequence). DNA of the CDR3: TGTGCCACTGGGACAGTAGCCTACGAGCAGTACTTC. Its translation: CATGTVAYEQYF.

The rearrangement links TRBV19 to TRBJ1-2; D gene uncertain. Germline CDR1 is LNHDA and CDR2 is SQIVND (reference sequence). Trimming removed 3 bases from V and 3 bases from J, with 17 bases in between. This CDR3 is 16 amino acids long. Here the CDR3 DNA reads TGTGCCAGTAGTATTGGAGGTTGGCGCCTTGACTATGGCTACACCTTC. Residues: CASSIGGWRLDYGYTF.

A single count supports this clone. The CDR3: CASSFRTRTSGRVTDTQYF. The CDR3 DNA sequence: TGTGCCAGCAGCTTCCGGACCCGGACTAGCGGGAGGGTTACAGATACGCAGTATTTT. The gene calls are TRBV7-9 and TRBJ2-3, with TRBD2 matching 15 bases. V was pared by 3 bases and J by 3 bases, with 10 bases of the junction left unmatched. Germline V gene sequence: CDR1 SEHNR, CDR2 FQNEAQ (reference sequence). CDR3 size: 19 residues. Complete variable domain (other parts from reference TRBV7-9 and TRBJ2-3): DTGVSQNPRHKITKRGQNVTFRCDPISEHNRLYWYRQTLGQGPEFLTYFQNEAQLEKSRLLSDRFSAERPKGSFSTLEIQRTEQGDSAMYLCASSFRTRTSGRVTDTQYFGPGTRLTVL.

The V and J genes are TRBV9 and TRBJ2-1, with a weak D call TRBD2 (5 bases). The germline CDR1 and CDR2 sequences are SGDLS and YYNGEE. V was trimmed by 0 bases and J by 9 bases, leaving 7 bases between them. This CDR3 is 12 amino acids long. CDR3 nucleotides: TGTGCCAGCAGCGTAGCTAGCACTGAGCAGTTCTTC. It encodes CASSVASTEQFF.

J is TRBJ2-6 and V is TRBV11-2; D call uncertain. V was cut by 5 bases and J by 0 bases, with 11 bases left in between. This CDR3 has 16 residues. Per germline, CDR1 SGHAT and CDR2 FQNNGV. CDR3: CASSAIQPSGANVLTF. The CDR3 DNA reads TGTGCCAGCAGCGCAATACAGCCCTCTGGGGCCAACGTCCTGACTTTC.

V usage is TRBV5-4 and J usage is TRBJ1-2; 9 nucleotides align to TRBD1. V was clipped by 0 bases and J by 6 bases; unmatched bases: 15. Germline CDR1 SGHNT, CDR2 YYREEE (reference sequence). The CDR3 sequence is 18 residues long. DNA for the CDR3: TGTGCCAGCAGCTTGGGCGGGACAGGGCTTTTACGCCAAGATGGCTACACCTTC. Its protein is CASSLGGTGLLRQDGYTF.

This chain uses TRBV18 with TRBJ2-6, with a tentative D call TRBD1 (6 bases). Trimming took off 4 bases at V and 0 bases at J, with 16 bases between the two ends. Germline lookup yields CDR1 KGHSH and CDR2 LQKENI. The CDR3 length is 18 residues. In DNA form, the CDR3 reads TGTGCCAGCTCACGTTTGGACAGTAGGCTCTCTGGGGCCAACGTCCTGACTTTC. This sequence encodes CASSRLDSRLSGANVLTF. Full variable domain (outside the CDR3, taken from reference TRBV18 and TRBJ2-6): NAGVMQNPRHLVRRRGQEARLRCSPMKGHSHVYWYRQLPEEGLKFMVYLQKENIIDESGMPKERFSAEFPKEGPSILRIQQVVRGDSAAYFCASSRLDSRLSGANVLTFGAGSRLTVL.

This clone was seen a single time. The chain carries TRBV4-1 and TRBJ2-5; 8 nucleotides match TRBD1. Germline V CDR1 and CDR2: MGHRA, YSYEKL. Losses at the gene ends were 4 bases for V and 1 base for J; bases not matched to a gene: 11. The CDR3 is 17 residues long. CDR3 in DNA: TGCGCCAGCAGCCCCCTGGGGCAGGGGGCCGCCCAAGAGACCCAGTACTTC. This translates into CASSPLGQGAAQETQYF.

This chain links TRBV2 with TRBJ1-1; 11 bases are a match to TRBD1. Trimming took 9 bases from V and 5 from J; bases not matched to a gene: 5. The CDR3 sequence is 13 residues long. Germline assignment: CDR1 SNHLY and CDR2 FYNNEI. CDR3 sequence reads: CARVGTGGTEAFF. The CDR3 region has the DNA TGTGCCAGGGTAGGGACAGGGGGAACTGAAGCTTTCTTT.

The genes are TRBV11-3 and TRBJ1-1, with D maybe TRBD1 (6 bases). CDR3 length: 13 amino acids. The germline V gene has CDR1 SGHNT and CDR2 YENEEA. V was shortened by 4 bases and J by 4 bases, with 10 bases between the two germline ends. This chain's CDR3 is CASSSGGLTEAFF. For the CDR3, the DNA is TGTGCCAGCAGCTCCGGGGGGCTCACTGAAGCTTTCTTT.

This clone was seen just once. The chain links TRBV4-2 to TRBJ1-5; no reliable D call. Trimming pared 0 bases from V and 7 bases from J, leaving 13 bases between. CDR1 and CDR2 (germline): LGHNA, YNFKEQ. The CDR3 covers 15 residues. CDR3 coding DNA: TGTGCCAGCAGCCAAGAAGCCGGGGAATACCAGCCCCAGCATTTT. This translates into CASSQEAGEYQPQHF.

The CDR3 region has the DNA TGTGCCAGCAGCTATGGCCCTTGGACACCTGGGCACGAGCAGTACTTC. This encodes CASSYGPWTPGHEQYF. The V gene is TRBV5-6, the J gene TRBJ2-7; weak D call: TRBD1 (5 bases). Germline V lookup: CDR1 SGHDT, CDR2 YYEEEE. V was clipped by 3 bases and J by 5 bases, with 21 bases between them. The CDR3 is made up of 16 amino acids.

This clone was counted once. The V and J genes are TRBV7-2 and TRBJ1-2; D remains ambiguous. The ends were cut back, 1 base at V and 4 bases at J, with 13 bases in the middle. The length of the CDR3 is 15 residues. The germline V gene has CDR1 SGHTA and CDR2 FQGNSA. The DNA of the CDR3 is TGTGCCAGCAGCTTAGACGGCGGCCTCGCCTATGGCTACACCTTC. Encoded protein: CASSLDGGLAYGYTF.

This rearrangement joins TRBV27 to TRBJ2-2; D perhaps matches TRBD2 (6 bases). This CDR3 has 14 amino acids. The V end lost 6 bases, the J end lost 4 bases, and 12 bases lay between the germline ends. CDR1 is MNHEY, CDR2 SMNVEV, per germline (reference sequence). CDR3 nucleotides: TGTGCCAGCAGCCACCAGGGACTCACCGGGGAGCTGTTTTTT. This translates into CASSHQGLTGELFF.

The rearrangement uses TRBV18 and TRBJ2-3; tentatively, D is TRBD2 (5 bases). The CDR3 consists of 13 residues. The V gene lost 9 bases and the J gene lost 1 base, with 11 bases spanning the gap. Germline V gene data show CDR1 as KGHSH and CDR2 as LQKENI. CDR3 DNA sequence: TGTGCCAGTTCCGGGATGCGCACAGATACGCAGTATTTT. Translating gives CASSGMRTDTQYF.

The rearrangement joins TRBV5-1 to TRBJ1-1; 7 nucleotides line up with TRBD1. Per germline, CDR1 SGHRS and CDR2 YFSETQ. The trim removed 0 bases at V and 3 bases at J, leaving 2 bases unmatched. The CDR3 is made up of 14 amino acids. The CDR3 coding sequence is TGCGCCAGCAGCTTGGGCAGGGGGGACACTGAAGCTTTCTTT. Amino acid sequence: CASSLGRGDTEAFF.

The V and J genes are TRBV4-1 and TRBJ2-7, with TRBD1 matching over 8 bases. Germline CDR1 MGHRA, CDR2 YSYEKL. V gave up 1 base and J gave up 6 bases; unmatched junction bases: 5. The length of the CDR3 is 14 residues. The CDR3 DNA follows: TGCGCCAGCAGCCAAGGATGGACAGGGCTCGAGCAGTACTTC. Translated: CASSQGWTGLEQYF.

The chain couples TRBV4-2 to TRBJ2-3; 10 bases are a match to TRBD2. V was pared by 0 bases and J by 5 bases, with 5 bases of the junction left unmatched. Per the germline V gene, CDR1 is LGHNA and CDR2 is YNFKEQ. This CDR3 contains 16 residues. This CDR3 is CASSQEAGGPRDTQYF. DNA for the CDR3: TGTGCCAGCAGCCAAGAAGCGGGAGGGCCTAGAGATACGCAGTATTTT.